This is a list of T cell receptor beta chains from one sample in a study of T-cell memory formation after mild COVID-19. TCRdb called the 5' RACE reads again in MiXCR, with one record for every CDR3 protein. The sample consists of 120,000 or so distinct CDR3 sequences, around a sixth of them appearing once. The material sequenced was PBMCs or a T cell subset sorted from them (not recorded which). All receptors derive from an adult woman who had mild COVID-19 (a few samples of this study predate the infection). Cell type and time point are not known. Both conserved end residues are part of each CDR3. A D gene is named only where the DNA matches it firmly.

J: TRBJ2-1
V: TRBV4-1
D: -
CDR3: CASTGGTNEQFF

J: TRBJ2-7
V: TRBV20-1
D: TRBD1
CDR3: CSARARYRGLMRDEQYF

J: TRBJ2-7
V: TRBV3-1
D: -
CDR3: CASSQDFPGRDYEQYF

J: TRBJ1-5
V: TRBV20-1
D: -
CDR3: CSATNVRGLNQPQHF

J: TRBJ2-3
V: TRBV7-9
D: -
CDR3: CASSLGEADTQYF

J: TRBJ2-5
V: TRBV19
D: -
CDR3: CASRNSGGAQETQYF

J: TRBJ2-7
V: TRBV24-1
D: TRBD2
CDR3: CATSERTRNEQYF

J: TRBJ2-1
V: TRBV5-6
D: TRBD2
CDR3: CASSLMGFVLAASSYNEQFF

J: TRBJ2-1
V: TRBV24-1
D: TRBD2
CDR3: CATSDPATSGTSPRQFF

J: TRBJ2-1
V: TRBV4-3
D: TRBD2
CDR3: CASSQEGTSAYNEQFF

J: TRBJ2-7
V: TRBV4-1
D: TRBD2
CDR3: CASSLAGSREGLGEQYF

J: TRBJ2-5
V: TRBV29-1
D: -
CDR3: CSAQDPGETQYF

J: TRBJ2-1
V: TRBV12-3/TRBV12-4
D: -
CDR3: CASSTFGQNNEQFF

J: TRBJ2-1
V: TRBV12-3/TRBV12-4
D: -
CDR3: CASSSAEFGYNEQFF

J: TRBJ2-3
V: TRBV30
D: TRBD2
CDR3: CAWSGTRSDTQYF

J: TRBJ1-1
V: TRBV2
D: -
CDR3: CASSRGVLMNTEAFF

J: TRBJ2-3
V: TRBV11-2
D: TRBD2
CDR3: CASGRAPDTQYF

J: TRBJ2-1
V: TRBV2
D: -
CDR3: CASSEDGRYYNEQFF

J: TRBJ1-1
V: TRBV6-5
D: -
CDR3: CASRFRIGAEDGAFF

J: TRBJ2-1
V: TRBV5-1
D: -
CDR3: CASSLGGIVYNEQFF

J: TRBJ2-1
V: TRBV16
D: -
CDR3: CASSLTRGRLYNEQFF

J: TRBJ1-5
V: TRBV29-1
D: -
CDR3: CSVEVGGGNQPQHF

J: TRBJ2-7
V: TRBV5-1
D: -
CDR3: CASSLAFSDHEQYF

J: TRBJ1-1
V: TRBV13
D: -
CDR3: CASSLYRDTEAFF

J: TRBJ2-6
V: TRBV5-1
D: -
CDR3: CASSDRSGANVLTF

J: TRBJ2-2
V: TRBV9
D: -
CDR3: CASSVELRAGELFF

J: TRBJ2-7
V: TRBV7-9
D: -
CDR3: CASSLEVAFSYEQYF

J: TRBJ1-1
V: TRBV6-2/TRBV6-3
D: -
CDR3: CASSYKAGRITEAFF

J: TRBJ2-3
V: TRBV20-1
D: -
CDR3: CSVKFPADTQYF

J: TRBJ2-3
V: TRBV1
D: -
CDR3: CTSPTGGLIPGTDTQYF

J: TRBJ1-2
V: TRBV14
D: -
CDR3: CASSQVSDLVGGYTF

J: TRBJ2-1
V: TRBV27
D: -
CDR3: CASRSPGLSNEQFF

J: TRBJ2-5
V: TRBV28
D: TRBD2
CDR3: CASSLPASGETYF

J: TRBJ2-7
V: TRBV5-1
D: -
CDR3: CASSLAGKGLSEQYF

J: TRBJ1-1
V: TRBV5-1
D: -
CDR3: CASSLIPGNRRILNTEAFF

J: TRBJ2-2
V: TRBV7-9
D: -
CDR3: CASSFAGELFF

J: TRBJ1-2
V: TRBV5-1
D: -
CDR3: CASSDTQGIYGYTF

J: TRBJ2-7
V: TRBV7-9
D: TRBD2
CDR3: CASSFGLAESYEQYF

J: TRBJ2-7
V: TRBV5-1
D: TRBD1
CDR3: CASSSNRGPAYEQYF

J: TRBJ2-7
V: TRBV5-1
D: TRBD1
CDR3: CASSLDGTGGYEQYF

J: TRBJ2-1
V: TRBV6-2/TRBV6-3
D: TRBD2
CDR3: CASSYSNAGGYNEQFF

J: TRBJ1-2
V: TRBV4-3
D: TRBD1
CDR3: CASSPLGQGGGYTF

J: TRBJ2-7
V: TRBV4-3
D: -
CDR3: CASSQDDRTYEQYF

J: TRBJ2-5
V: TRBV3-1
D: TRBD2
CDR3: CASSPGLAGGPQETQYF

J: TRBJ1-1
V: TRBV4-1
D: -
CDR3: CASSQGGGGTEAFF

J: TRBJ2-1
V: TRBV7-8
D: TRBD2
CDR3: CASSSVAGDSYNEQFF

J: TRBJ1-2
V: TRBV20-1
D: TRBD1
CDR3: CSARRSRQGGYGYTF

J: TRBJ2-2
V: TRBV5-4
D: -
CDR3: CASSFSRAHTGELFF

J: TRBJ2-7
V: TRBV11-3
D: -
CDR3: CASSSEGWRATYEQYF